These 32 T cell receptor beta chains were all obtained from the same sample, sequenced in a study of cytomegalovirus exposure and HLA in healthy donors. The PCR employed 60 Vbeta primers together with 13 Jbeta primers. Measured with immunoSEQ multiplex PCR; TCRdb has only the in-frame clones, and not every one. In the table there are approximately 100,000 clones, 85% of which are singletons. Sequenced: PBMCs. The receptors were sampled from a man aged 35 to 55 in good health and CMV-seropositive.

V is TRBV5-6 and J is TRBJ1-6; TRBD1 agrees at 9 bases. The trim removed 0 bases at V and 11 bases at J, leaving 9 bases unmatched. Germline V gene data show CDR1 as SGHDT and CDR2 as YYEEEE. The CDR3 is made up of 16 amino acids. CDR3 loop: CASSLGRDRVWPPLHF. CDR3 DNA: TGTGCCAGCAGCTTGGGTCGGGACAGGGTTTGGCCACCCCTCCACTTT.

V usage is TRBV7-2 and J usage is TRBJ2-1, with 10 bases fitting TRBD1. Losses at the gene ends were 2 bases for V and 2 bases for J; bases not matched to a gene: 3. The germline V gene encodes CDR1 SGHTA and CDR2 FQGNSA. The CDR3 totals 16 residues. CDR3 sequence: CASSLKGQGAYNEQFF. The CDR3, as DNA: TGTGCCAGCAGCTTAAAAGGACAGGGGGCCTACAATGAGCAGTTCTTC.

The CDR3 sequence is CASSPKTSGRGYNEQFF. The CDR3 coding sequence is TGCGCCAGCAGTCCCAAGACTAGCGGGAGGGGATACAATGAGCAGTTCTTC. The V call is TRBV23-1, the J call TRBJ2-1, with TRBD2 matching over 14 bases. TRBV23-1 falls under the ORF class, with uncertain function. V gave up 4 bases and J gave up 4 bases; unmatched junction bases: 6. This CDR3 contains 17 residues.

The V and J genes are TRBV19 and TRBJ1-5; TRBD1 aligns across 8 bases. The CDR3 spans 15 residues. V trimming: 9 bases; J trimming: 1 base; junction bases outside the gene matches: 8. Germline V gives CDR1 LNHDA, CDR2 SQIVND (reference sequence). The CDR3 DNA sequence: TGTGCCAGCAAGCCAGGGGGCGCGAGCAATCAGCCCCAGCATTTT. It yields the protein CASKPGGASNQPQHF.

This clone turned up a few times. In DNA, the CDR3 is TGTGCCAGCAGCCAAGGTCATCATGAGCAGTTCTTC. It encodes CASSQGHHEQFF. The rearrangement links TRBV14 to TRBJ2-1; D call uncertain. This CDR3 is 12 amino acids long. From germline, CDR1 is SGHDN and CDR2 FVKESK. V was shortened by 1 base and J by 8 bases, with 6 bases between the two germline ends.

The rearrangement links TRBV29-1 to TRBJ2-5; 7 nucleotides line up with TRBD2. The germline V gene encodes CDR1 SQVTM and CDR2 ANQGSEA. The CDR3 runs to 12 residues. The V segment lost 7 bases and the J segment 2 bases; nucleotides outside the gene matches: 4. The CDR3 sequence is CSAGTTQETQYF. The CDR3 region has the DNA TGCAGCGCCGGGACTACACAAGAGACCCAGTACTTC.

This chain connects TRBV4-2 to TRBJ2-4; 12 bases match TRBD2. This CDR3 is built from 16 residues. V trimming: 0 bases; J trimming: 8 bases; junction bases outside the gene matches: 5. Germline V gives CDR1 LGHNA, CDR2 YNFKEQ. The CDR3 sequence: CASSQEPGLAGYIQYF. The DNA for the CDR3 is TGTGCCAGCAGCCAAGAGCCCGGACTAGCGGGATACATTCAGTACTTC.

This clone occurred once. The gene calls are TRBV29-1 and TRBJ2-4, with D tentatively TRBD2 (6 bases). Germline V lookup: CDR1 SQVTM, CDR2 ANQGSEA. Trimming left V 6 bases short and J 7 bases short, with 16 bases between. The CDR3 loop spans 13 amino acids. The DNA for the CDR3 is TGCAGCGTGCTGGAGGGAAATGGGAACATTCAGTACTTC. Its translation: CSVLEGNGNIQYF.

V gene TRBV27 combines with J gene TRBJ2-7; maybe TRBD1 (5 bases). This CDR3 contains 14 residues. Trimming removed 5 bases at V and 4 bases at J, with 15 bases between. Germline CDR1 reads MNHEY; CDR2 reads SMNVEV (reference sequence). CDR3 nucleotides: TGTGCCAGCAGTGCCGGGTGGGGCAAGTACGAGCAGTACTTC. As protein: CASSAGWGKYEQYF.

The CDR3 sequence: CASSSHSGGRDNEQFF. The DNA for the CDR3 is TGTGCCAGCAGTTCCCACAGCGGGGGCCGCGACAATGAGCAGTTCTTC. The rearrangement joins TRBV6-6 to TRBJ2-1; TRBD2 agrees at 8 bases. The CDR3 loop spans 16 amino acids. Losses at the gene ends were 4 bases for V and 5 bases for J; bases not matched to a gene: 10. From germline, CDR1 is MNHNY and CDR2 SVGAGI (reference sequence).

Here the CDR3 reads CASSYRTGSEQYF. CDR3 in DNA: TGTGCCAGCAGTTACCGGACAGGCTCCGAGCAGTACTTC. This chain connects TRBV6-5 to TRBJ2-5; 7 bases fit TRBD1. The assigned J gene may be wrong: the sequence end matches TRBJ2-7 better. CDR1 is MNHEY and CDR2 is SVGAGI in the germline V gene. The CDR3 has 13 amino acids.

This chain joins TRBV5-6 and TRBJ2-4, with D maybe TRBD2 (6 bases). With 4 bases removed from V and 0 bases from J, the gap between germline ends came to 14 bases. Germline CDR1 and CDR2: SGHDT and YYEEEE. This CDR3 is 16 amino acids long. CDR3 DNA sequence: TGTGCCAGCAGCCTGGCTGGACTACTAGCCAAAAACATTCAGTACTTC. As protein: CASSLAGLLAKNIQYF.

Turning to this clone: The junction differs from germline at one of its ends, possibly a read error. The chain is built from TRBV6-6 and TRBJ1-1, with a possible D match to TRBD1 (5 bases). CDR1 and CDR2 from the germline V gene are MNHNY and SVGAGI (reference sequence). The CDR3 contains 13 residues. Here the CDR3 DNA reads TGTGCCAGCAGCCTCACCTCGGACACGGAAGCTTTCTTT. Translation gives CASSLTSDTEAFF.

The V gene is TRBV29-1, the J gene TRBJ2-5; TRBD2 aligns across 8 bases. From germline, CDR1 is SQVTM and CDR2 ANQGSEA. The CDR3 covers 14 residues. Germline trimming cut 4 bases from V and 1 base from J; bases unmatched to any gene: 5. The CDR3 here is CSVVAGRAQETQYF. The CDR3 DNA is TGCAGCGTTGTGGCCGGGAGGGCCCAAGAGACCCAGTACTTC.

The chain joins TRBV7-6 to TRBJ1-2; 7 bases line up with TRBD1. Germline V gene sequence: CDR1 SGHVS, CDR2 FNYEAQ. V lost 1 base, J lost 7 bases, and 3 bases stayed unmatched. This CDR3 has 13 amino acids. The DNA of the CDR3 is TGTGCCAGCAGCTTAGGGCAGGGGGGTGGCTACACCTTC. Translated: CASSLGQGGGYTF.

V and J are TRBV5-6 and TRBJ1-2, with D possibly TRBD1 on 5 matching bases. The germline V gene has CDR1 SGHDT and CDR2 YYEEEE. Trimming pared 5 bases from V and 3 bases from J, leaving 20 bases between. This CDR3 spans 16 amino acids. The CDR3 spells CASSWTTGRNYYGYTF. In nucleotides, the CDR3 is TGTGCCAGCAGTTGGACTACAGGCCGCAATTACTATGGCTACACCTTC.

In nucleotides, the CDR3 is TGTGCCAGCAGTCATAACCGGGGAAGCACAGATACGCAGTATTTT. Its translation: CASSHNRGSTDTQYF. This chain uses TRBV7-2 with TRBJ2-3; maybe TRBD2 (5 bases). The germline V gene has CDR1 SGHTA and CDR2 FQGNSA. The CDR3 has 15 amino acids. Trimming cost V 6 bases and J 0 bases, with 13 bases left between them.

The chain couples TRBV28 to TRBJ2-5, with a tentative D call TRBD2 (5 bases). Between the trimmed V and J ends, which lost 2 bases and 5 bases, there was a span of 12 bases. The length of the CDR3 is 14 residues. Looked up from germline, CDR1 is MDHEN and CDR2 is SYDVKM. The CDR3 spells CASSLPLARETQYF. CDR3 coding DNA: TGTGCCAGCAGTTTACCGCTAGCTCGGGAGACCCAGTACTTC.

This clone was observed a single time. The V call is TRBV18, the J call TRBJ2-5, with TRBD2 as a possible D gene (6 bases). Germline loops: CDR1 KGHSH, CDR2 LQKENI. The V and J ends lost 3 bases and 5 bases respectively, with 13 bases between them. The CDR3 is 14 residues long. CDR3 sequence reads: CASSPGGVYETQYF. The CDR3 DNA sequence: TGTGCCAGCTCACCCGGGGGAGTTTATGAGACCCAGTACTTC. The full variable domain, completed using reference TRBV18 and TRBJ2-5, is NAGVMQNPRHLVRRRGQEARLRCSPMKGHSHVYWYRQLPEEGLKFMVYLQKENIIDESGMPKERFSAEFPKEGPSILRIQQVVRGDSAAYFCASSPGGVYETQYFGPGTRLLVL.

The V and J genes are TRBV5-1 and TRBJ2-2; a weak D match, TRBD2 (6 bases). V shed 0 bases and J shed 4 bases, with 13 bases lying between them. The CDR3 extends over 16 amino acids. In germline, CDR1 is SGHRS, CDR2 YFSETQ. This CDR3 is CASSLVSVRGTGELFF. The CDR3 nucleotides are TGCGCCAGCAGCTTGGTGTCGGTGCGGGGCACCGGGGAGCTGTTTTTT.

V is TRBV7-3 and J is TRBJ2-3; 7 bases fit TRBD2. The length of the CDR3 is 14 residues. J was trimmed by 5 bases and V by 4 bases; bases with no gene match: 6. The germline V gene has CDR1 SGHTA and CDR2 FQGTGA. The CDR3 coding sequence is TGTGCCAGCAGCTCACAGCGGGATCGAGATACGCAGTATTTT. Amino acids: CASSSQRDRDTQYF.

V usage is TRBV6-5 and J usage is TRBJ1-2; maybe TRBD1 (5 bases). This CDR3 has 14 amino acids. Trimming stripped 6 bases from V and 5 bases from J, with 16 bases between. From germline, CDR1 is MNHEY and CDR2 SVGAGI. The CDR3, as DNA: TGTGCCAGCAGGGGGTCGGGGGGAAAGTATGGCTACACCTTC. Translation: CASRGSGGKYGYTF.

The rearrangement links TRBV28 to TRBJ2-5; 7 bases are shared with TRBD2. V was clipped by 11 bases and J by 5 bases; unmatched bases: 11. This CDR3 has 13 amino acids. Germline V gene lookup returns CDR1 MDHEN and CDR2 SYDVKM. The CDR3 loop reads CAVRRERSETQYF. In DNA form, the CDR3 reads TGTGCCGTAAGGCGGGAGAGATCGGAGACCCAGTACTTC.

The chain couples TRBV27 to TRBJ2-3, with 11 bases matching TRBD2. J lost 1 base, V lost 5 bases, and 5 bases had no gene match. This CDR3 spans 16 amino acids. Germline loops: CDR1 MNHEY, CDR2 SMNVEV (reference sequence). The CDR3 protein is CASSMLAGGGTDTQYF. Written as DNA, the CDR3 is TGTGCCAGCAGTATGCTAGCGGGAGGAGGCACAGATACGCAGTATTTT.

The chain joins TRBV6-5 to TRBJ2-5, with 9 bases fitting TRBD2. Germline trimming cut 5 bases from V and 9 bases from J; bases unmatched to any gene: 13. This CDR3 comprises 15 residues. Germline assignment: CDR1 MNHEY and CDR2 SVGAGI. CDR3 in DNA: TGTGCCAGCAGTCAACCGGGACTAGCCCTTGGGGCCCAGTACTTC. As protein: CASSQPGLALGAQYF.

This chain connects TRBV5-1 to TRBJ2-7; TRBD2 matches 12 bases. The CDR3 is 15 residues long. CDR1 and CDR2 (germline): SGHRS, YFSETQ. After removal of 4 bases from V and 0 bases from J, the junction contained 2 bases not matched to a gene. DNA of the CDR3: TGCGCCAGCAGCCCGGGACTAGCGGGCTCCTACGAGCAGTACTTC. Encoded protein: CASSPGLAGSYEQYF.

The chain combines TRBV30 with TRBJ1-4; 12 nucleotides align to TRBD1. The CDR3 has 15 amino acids. Germline V CDR1 and CDR2: GTSNPN, SVGIG (reference sequence). V dropped 1 base and J dropped 8; count of bases not matched to a gene: 5. CDR3 nucleotides: TGTGCCTGGAGTGAAGGTGGGACAGGGGGCGAAAAACTGTTTTTT. This sequence encodes CAWSEGGTGGEKLFF.

The J gene is TRBJ2-7, the V gene TRBV6-5; D might be TRBD1 (5 bases). The germline V and J ends were trimmed by 6 bases and 2 bases, with 11 bases remaining between them. Germline assignment: CDR1 MNHEY and CDR2 SVGAGI. This CDR3 spans 13 amino acids. DNA of the CDR3: TGTGCCAGCAGCCAAGGACATACCTACGAGCAGTACTTC. Encoded protein: CASSQGHTYEQYF.

The chain has TRBV6-6 and TRBJ2-1, with D unresolved. This CDR3 contains 13 residues. V was shortened by 7 bases and J by 1 base, with 8 bases between the two germline ends. Germline V gene sequence: CDR1 MNHNY, CDR2 SVGAGI (reference sequence). The CDR3 DNA reads TGTGCCAGCAAATCCTTTTCCTACAATGAGCAGTTCTTC. It is translated as CASKSFSYNEQFF.

This clone showed up just a few times. This chain uses TRBV19 with TRBJ1-6, with D possibly matching TRBD1 (6 bases). Between the trimmed V and J ends, which lost 5 bases and 8 bases, there was a span of 13 bases. Per the germline V gene, CDR1 is LNHDA and CDR2 is SQIVND (reference sequence). This CDR3 is built from 14 residues. The CDR3 spells CASSLLYRDSPLHF. The CDR3 DNA reads as TGTGCCAGTAGTCTCCTCTACAGGGATTCACCCCTCCACTTT.

The gene calls are TRBV5-1 and TRBJ2-1; 13 bases map to TRBD2. The CDR3 extends over 17 amino acids. With 2 bases clipped from V and 3 bases from J, the junction kept 5 bases outside the gene matches. Germline lookup yields CDR1 SGHRS and CDR2 YFSETQ. This CDR3 is CASSFTSGGALYNEQFF. The DNA for the CDR3 is TGCGCCAGCAGCTTTACTAGCGGGGGGGCCCTCTACAATGAGCAGTTCTTC.

This clone was picked up a small number of times. The V call is TRBV6-1, the J call TRBJ1-1; maybe TRBD1 (6 bases). Per the germline V gene, CDR1 is MNHNS and CDR2 is SASEGT. Trimming removed 2 bases at V and 1 base at J, with 8 bases between. The CDR3 spans 14 residues. The CDR3 DNA follows: TGTGCCAGCAGTGAACAGGGACAGAACACTGAAGCTTTCTTT. Translated: CASSEQGQNTEAFF.